The sequence of this T cell receptor (beta chain) was determined in a study of tumor-infiltrating lymphocytes in oesophageal squamous cell carcinoma. TCRdb reanalysed the PCR reads using MiXCR and keeps one entry per CDR3 protein. Counted here are approximately 8,700 distinct CDR3 sequences, about 70% occurring once; the ten biggest clones make up more than 35%. The germline CDR1 and CDR2 sequences are MNHGY and SAAAGT. Losses at the gene ends were 5 bases for V and 4 bases for J; bases not matched to a gene: 5. The CDR3 is 15 amino acids. Specimen: esophageal tumor tissue. The receptor was isolated from a female donor with esophageal squamous cell carcinoma. V is TRBV6-8 and J is TRBJ1-2; 12 nucleotides align to TRBD1. The CDR3 coding sequence is TGTGCCAGCAGTACCGGGACAGGGGGCGGCTATGGCTACACCTTC. Protein product: CASSTGTGGGYGYTF.